Sequencing of this T cell receptor beta chain was carried out in a study of CD8 T cells in ankylosing spondylitis. It was by quantitative 5'-RACE with molecular barcodes that TCR beta libraries were made. TCRdb re-called the 5' RACE reads through MiXCR, storing one row per CDR3 protein. The table shows some 140,000 distinct CDR3 sequences, with about 7.3% occurring only once. Study results and caveats: Seemingly distinctive of ankylosing spondylitis blood was a TCR beta motif formed by eight highly homologous variants. In peripheral blood, disease-linked CD8+ clones occurred at relatively low frequencies. Reportedly, significant enrichment of disease-linked clones occurred in matched ankylosing spondylitis synovial fluid.

This clonotype was recorded many times. The antigen remains undetermined. Germline lookup yields CDR1 LNHDA and CDR2 SQIVND (reference sequence). The CDR3 is 15 amino acids. J was trimmed by 9 bases and V by 5 bases; bases with no gene match: 10. Sequencing was carried out using blood, either unsorted or a sorted T cell fraction (not recorded which). The chain couples TRBV19 to TRBJ1-6; TRBD1 aligns across 7 bases. This receptor was taken from a female donor with ankylosing spondylitis or in good health (not recorded which). Here the CDR3 reads CASSPAGTEISPLHF. The CDR3 bases are TGTGCCAGTAGTCCCGCCGGGACAGAGATTTCACCCCTCCACTTT.